This TCR beta chain was found in a study of blood T cells in healthy people across ages. A second PCR of roughly 7 to 11 cycles used a sample-barcoded 5' primer and a J-beta primer mix. MiXCR, applied by TCRdb to the 5' RACE reads, yields one record per CDR3 protein. The sample lists some 900,000 distinct CDR3 sequences, under 50% occurring once. The sample holds a few counts of this clonotype. The sample comprised blood. This clonotype was obtained from a man younger than 40 in good health.

The CDR3 protein is CASSLEHLQGSTDTQYF. As DNA, the CDR3 is TGTGCCAGCAGTTTAGAACATCTACAGGGGAGCACAGATACGCAGTATTTT. The chain couples TRBV28 to TRBJ2-3, with 7 bases that match TRBD1. The germline gives CDR1 MDHEN, CDR2 SYDVKM. The CDR3 loop spans 17 amino acids. The ends lost 2 bases at V and 0 bases at J; junction bases unmatched: 8.